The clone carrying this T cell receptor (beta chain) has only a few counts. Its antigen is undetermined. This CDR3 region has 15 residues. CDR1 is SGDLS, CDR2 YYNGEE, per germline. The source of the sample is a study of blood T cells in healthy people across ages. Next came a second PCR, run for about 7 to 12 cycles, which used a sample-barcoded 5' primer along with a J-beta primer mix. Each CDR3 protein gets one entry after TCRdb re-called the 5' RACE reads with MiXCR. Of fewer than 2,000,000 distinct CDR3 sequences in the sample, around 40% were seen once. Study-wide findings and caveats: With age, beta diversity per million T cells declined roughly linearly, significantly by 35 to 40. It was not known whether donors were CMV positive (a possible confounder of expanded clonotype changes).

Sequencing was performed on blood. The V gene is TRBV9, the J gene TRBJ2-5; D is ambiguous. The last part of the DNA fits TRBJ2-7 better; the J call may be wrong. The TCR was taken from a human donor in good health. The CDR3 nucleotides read TGTGCCAGCAGCGCCACAGCACTAAGGGAATACGAGCAGTACTTC. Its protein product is CASSATALREYEQYF.